The 5 T cell receptor beta chains listed next were all sequenced from one sample in a study of blood T cell repertoires in COVID-19. Measured with immunoSEQ multiplex PCR; TCRdb has only the in-frame clones, and not every one. The sample includes some 83,000 clones, about 86% of them seen just once. Sequenced sample: peripheral blood. The origin of the receptors is a man older than 75 with acute or convalescent COVID-19.

This clone was found once. The chain is built from TRBV5-6 and TRBJ2-2; 8 bases are a match to TRBD1. Trimming removed 4 bases from V and 7 bases from J; junction bases left unmatched: 9. The V gene's germline CDR1 is SGHDT and CDR2 YYEEEE. The CDR3 has 15 amino acids. This chain's CDR3 is CASSPWDRSDGELFF. The CDR3 DNA reads as TGTGCCAGCAGCCCTTGGGACAGGTCGGACGGGGAGCTGTTTTTT.

The chain links TRBV6-5 to TRBJ2-1; maybe TRBD2 (5 bases). Germline lookup yields CDR1 MNHEY and CDR2 SVGAGI. The CDR3 extends over 14 amino acids. Trimming left V 6 bases short and J 4 bases short, with 13 bases between. The CDR3 sequence: CASSPSGNYNEQFF. The DNA of the CDR3 is TGTGCCAGCAGCCCATCGGGGAATTACAATGAGCAGTTCTTC.

The V call is TRBV14, the J call TRBJ1-1, with unresolved D. Trimming removed 1 base from V and 9 bases from J, with 12 bases in between. The CDR3 has 13 residues. Looked up from germline, CDR1 is SGHDN and CDR2 is FVKESK. CDR3 residues: CASSQGGWSKAFF. CDR3 nucleotides: TGTGCCAGCAGCCAAGGTGGTTGGAGCAAAGCTTTCTTT. The whole variable domain, filled in from reference TRBV14 and TRBJ1-1, reads EAGVTQFPSHSVIEKGQTVTLRCDPISGHDNLYWYRRVMGKEIKFLLHFVKESKQDESGMPNNRFLAERTGGTYSTLKVQPAELEDSGVYFCASSQGGWSKAFFGQGTRLTVV.

This chain links TRBV5-4 with TRBJ1-4; possible D gene TRBD1, 6 bases. CDR1 is SGHNT, CDR2 YYREEE, per germline (reference sequence). The CDR3 runs 16 residues. The V end was cut by 1 base, the J end by 8 bases, with 18 bases between. CDR3 loop: CASSLKGVQGLEKLFF. In DNA form, the CDR3 reads TGTGCCAGCAGCTTGAAGGGAGTCCAGGGGCTCGAAAAACTGTTTTTT.

This chain links TRBV7-9 with TRBJ2-3, with 7 bases that match TRBD2. Germline V gives CDR1 SEHNR, CDR2 FQNEAQ (reference sequence). This CDR3 has 17 amino acids. V trimming: 2 bases; J trimming: 4 bases; junction bases outside the gene matches: 12. The CDR3 here is CASSLRGSGRAADTQYF. The DNA for the CDR3 is TGTGCCAGCAGCTTACGGGGAAGTGGGAGGGCCGCAGATACGCAGTATTTT. Full variable domain (rest looked up from reference TRBV7-9 and TRBJ2-3): DTGVSQNPRHKITKRGQNVTFRCDPISEHNRLYWYRQTLGQGPEFLTYFQNEAQLEKSRLLSDRFSAERPKGSFSTLEIQRTEQGDSAMYLCASSLRGSGRAADTQYFGPGTRLTVL.